This is a list of T cell receptor beta chains from one sample in a study of cytomegalovirus exposure and HLA in healthy donors. This table comes from immunoSEQ multiplex PCR, and its TCRdb copy is limited to in-frame clones, with some not included. The table records more than 75,000 clones, 84% of them present only once. The material sequenced was PBMCs. Receptor source: a woman under 30 in good health and CMV-seropositive. Each CDR3 is given with its conserved first and last residue. A D gene is named only where the DNA matches it firmly. A clone size is listed for some rows: how often the clone was seen (once, few, many), or a class if it is expanded.

d_call	clone_size	v_call	j_call	cdr3_nt	cdr3_aa
NA	once	TRBV5-1	TRBJ1-3	TGCGCCAGCAGCCCGGGATTTTCTGGAAACACCATATATTTT	CASSPGFSGNTIYF
NA	NA	TRBV25-1	TRBJ2-5	TGTGCCAGCAGTGAAGCCGGAACGGGAGAGACCCAGTACTTC	CASSEAGTGETQYF
TRBD1	NA	TRBV6-1	TRBJ2-7	TGTGCCAGCAGGGTGACAGGGTCACTCTACGAGCAGTACTTC	CASRVTGSLYEQYF
NA	NA	TRBV11-2	TRBJ2-7	TGTGCCAGCAGCTTAGGGACAGCCTACGAGCAGTACTTC	CASSLGTAYEQYF
TRBD1	NA	TRBV19	TRBJ1-2	TGTGCCAGTATGAATACCCGACAGGGGACAGGTGGCTACACCTTC	CASMNTRQGTGGYTF
NA	NA	TRBV10-3	TRBJ2-3	TGTGCCATCAAAACTAGAACCACAGATACGCAGTATTTT	CAIKTRTTDTQYF
NA	NA	TRBV2	TRBJ1-1	TGTGCCAGCAGGCGGGGGAGGGGAACTGAAGCTTTCTTT	CASRRGRGTEAFF
TRBD1	NA	TRBV10-2	TRBJ2-5	TGCGCCAGCAGATATACAGGGGGCACGGAGACCCAGTACTTC	CASRYTGGTETQYF
NA	once	TRBV7-2	TRBJ2-7	TGTGCCAGCAGCTTAGTAGTCGAGCAGTACTTC	CASSLVVEQYF
TRBD2	NA	TRBV30	TRBJ2-1	TGTGCCTACTTAACTAGCGGCTACAATGAGCAGTTCTTC	CAYLTSGYNEQFF
TRBD2	NA	TRBV5-1	TRBJ2-1	TGCGCCAGCAGCTTTGACGGGAGGGGCGAGCAGTTCTTC	CASSFDGRGEQFF
TRBD2	once	TRBV7-3	TRBJ2-3	TGTGCCAGCAGCCCCAACCCCGGGACTAGCGGCACAGATACGCAGTATTTT	CASSPNPGTSGTDTQYF
NA	NA	TRBV18	TRBJ2-3	TGTGCCAGCTCACCAGGCAGGGCCTCAGATACGCAGTATTTT	CASSPGRASDTQYF
NA	NA	TRBV2	TRBJ1-2	TGTGCCAGCACTGCGGAGGAGGGCAGAGGTTATGGCTACACCTTC	CASTAEEGRGYGYTF
NA	NA	TRBV28	TRBJ1-2	TGTGCCAGCCGAGGGCGGGGGGCAATTTATGGCTACACCTTC	CASRGRGAIYGYTF
NA	once	TRBV4-1	TRBJ2-3	TGCGCCAGCAGCCAAGAGGGCCATGCAGATACGCAGTATTTT	CASSQEGHADTQYF
NA	NA	TRBV4-1	TRBJ2-2	TGCGCCAGCAGCCAAGGTCCCGGTCGGACCGGGGAGCTGTTTTTT	CASSQGPGRTGELFF
NA	NA	TRBV9	TRBJ2-6	TGTGCCAGCACCACCTCCGGTTCTGGGGCCAACGTCCTGACTTTC	CASTTSGSGANVLTF
NA	NA	TRBV9	TRBJ1-1	TGTGCCAGCAGCGTAGGGGAGGGACTGGGGTCAGCTTTCTTT	CASSVGEGLGSAFF
NA	NA	TRBV2	TRBJ1-1	TGTGCCAGCAGTGAAGCCTCGGGGGGCTGGAACGAAGCTTTCTTT	CASSEASGGWNEAFF
TRBD2	NA	TRBV4-2	TRBJ2-5	TGTGCCAGCAGCCAAGAATATCTGGTATACAGCGGGGAGGAACAAGAGACCCAGTACTTC	CASSQEYLVYSGEEQETQYF
NA	NA	TRBV6-5	TRBJ2-7	TGTGCCAGCAGTTACTCGTCCAGGGGATACGAGCAGTACTTC	CASSYSSRGYEQYF
NA	NA	TRBV11-2	TRBJ2-3	TGTGCCAGCAGCAGACGTGGGGGGTTGAACACAGATACGCAGTATTTT	CASSRRGGLNTDTQYF
NA	NA	TRBV5-4	TRBJ2-1	TGTGCCAGCAGCTTGGTGGGCGTCAATGAGCAGTTCTTC	CASSLVGVNEQFF
NA	NA	TRBV7-6	TRBJ1-3	TGTGCCAGCAGCCCCGGGGGAAACACCATATATTTT	CASSPGGNTIYF
NA	NA	TRBV5-1	TRBJ2-1	TGCGCCAGCAGCTTGAAGCCATTCAGGGAAGGGTTCTTC	CASSLKPFREGFF
TRBD1	NA	TRBV27	TRBJ2-7	TGTGCCAGCAGTTGGGACAGGGGACACGAGCAGTACTTC	CASSWDRGHEQYF
NA	NA	TRBV28	TRBJ1-5	TGTGCCAGCAGTTTGTTGGGGGCCACTCAGCCCCAGCATTTT	CASSLLGATQPQHF
NA	NA	TRBV27	TRBJ2-1	TGTGCCAGCAGTCACCCAGACAATGAGCAGTTCTTC	CASSHPDNEQFF
NA	NA	TRBV4-2	TRBJ2-7	TGTGCCAGCAGCCAAGAGCCTTCGAGCGGCTACGAGCAGTACTTC	CASSQEPSSGYEQYF
NA	NA	TRBV5-8	TRBJ1-6	TGTGCCAGCAGCTTGGCGGGGGGTGACCTCCACTTT	CASSLAGGDLHF
NA	NA	TRBV2	TRBJ2-7	TGTGCCAGCAGTGCTCCCTACGAGCAGTACTTC	CASSAPYEQYF
NA	NA	TRBV28	TRBJ2-2	TGTGCCAGCAGTTCGGCCTTAGACAGCAACACCGGGGAGCTGTTTTTT	CASSSALDSNTGELFF
TRBD2	NA	TRBV4-1	TRBJ2-7	TGCGCCAGCAGGCCTATAGCGGGAGGCACCTACGAGCAGTACTTC	CASRPIAGGTYEQYF
NA	NA	TRBV27	TRBJ2-6	TGTGCCAGCACATCCGGAGACCAAGGCGCGAGAGGGGCCAACGTCCTGACTTTC	CASTSGDQGARGANVLTF
NA	NA	TRBV7-2	TRBJ1-5	TGTGCCAGCAGCTTAGGTCCGATAAGTAGTCAGCCCCAGCATTTT	CASSLGPISSQPQHF
NA	NA	TRBV7-9	TRBJ2-7	TGTGCCAGCAGCTTCCCCGAGACCTACGAGCAGTACTTC	CASSFPETYEQYF
TRBD2	NA	TRBV9	TRBJ2-1	TGTGCCAGCAGCGTAGTCGGACTAGCGAATGAGCAGTTCTTC	CASSVVGLANEQFF
NA	large	TRBV19	TRBJ2-7	TGTGCCAGTAGTGTACTTACCGCGGGGGCCCTCGAGCAGTACTTC	CASSVLTAGALEQYF
TRBD1	once	TRBV5-1	TRBJ1-4	TGCGCCAGCAGACTTACGCCGGGACAGGTCGGGGAAAAACTGTTTTTT	CASRLTPGQVGEKLFF
TRBD2	NA	TRBV5-6	TRBJ2-3	TGTGCCAGCAGCTTACTAGCGGGGGGTCTAGATACGCAGTATTTT	CASSLLAGGLDTQYF
TRBD2	NA	TRBV5-6	TRBJ2-4	TGTGCCAGCAGCTTGCGGTCTAGCGGGGGGCTGAAGAACATTCAGTACTTC	CASSLRSSGGLKNIQYF
TRBD2	NA	TRBV5-1	TRBJ2-7	TGCGCCAGCATGCGGACTAGCGGAAACTACGAGCAGTACTTC	CASMRTSGNYEQYF
TRBD1	NA	TRBV25-1	TRBJ2-7	TGTGCCAGCAGTGAGTCCTCCAGGGGGCTTAGCTCCTACGAGCAGTACTTC	CASSESSRGLSSYEQYF
TRBD2	NA	TRBV7-9	TRBJ2-5	TGTGCCAGCAGCTCCCTCCTAGCGGCCCAAGAGACCCAGTACTTC	CASSSLLAAQETQYF